Listed below are T cell receptor beta chains from one sample, sequenced in a study of control samples from healthy donors and cancer patients. TCRdb's table, derived via immunoSEQ multiplex PCR, lists solely in-frame clones and lacks some. The sample has some 40,000 clones, around 80% seen once. The sequencing input was PBMCs. These receptors were obtained from a woman between 55 and 75 years old with lung cancer. Each CDR3 is given with its conserved first and last residue. D genes are given only for firm matches. Some rows mark clone size as missing; the rest say once, few, many or name a class of expanded clone.

d_call: .; v_call: TRBV5-4; clone_size: .; j_call: TRBJ2-5; cdr3_aa: CASSLDRALAQYF; cdr3_nt: TGTGCCAGCAGCTTGGACAGGGCCCTGGCGCAATACTTC
d_call: .; v_call: TRBV19; clone_size: few; j_call: TRBJ2-2; cdr3_aa: CASSQRAGLNTGELFF; cdr3_nt: TGTGCCAGTAGTCAGAGGGCGGGACTCAACACCGGGGAGCTGTTTTTT
d_call: .; v_call: TRBV27; clone_size: .; j_call: TRBJ1-2; cdr3_aa: CASTSRGGIYGYTF; cdr3_nt: TGTGCCAGCACCTCCCGGGGAGGCATCTATGGCTACACCTTC
d_call: .; v_call: TRBV18; clone_size: .; j_call: TRBJ2-7; cdr3_aa: CASSPSTTGREQYF; cdr3_nt: TGTGCCAGCTCACCGTCCACGACAGGGAGGGAGCAGTACTTC
d_call: TRBD1; v_call: TRBV5-1; clone_size: .; j_call: TRBJ1-1; cdr3_aa: CASFPGQTDTEAFF; cdr3_nt: TGCGCCTCCTTCCCGGGACAGACAGACACTGAAGCTTTCTTT
d_call: .; v_call: TRBV19; clone_size: .; j_call: TRBJ1-2; cdr3_aa: CASSNRDGLYGYTF; cdr3_nt: TGTGCCAGTAGTAACCGGGACGGACTATATGGCTACACCTTC
d_call: .; v_call: TRBV4-3; clone_size: once; j_call: TRBJ1-4; cdr3_aa: CASSQDFGQTNEKLFF; cdr3_nt: TGCGCCAGCAGCCAAGATTTTGGGCAGACTAATGAAAAACTGTTTTTT
d_call: .; v_call: TRBV19; clone_size: .; j_call: TRBJ1-1; cdr3_aa: CASRGTSDEAFF; cdr3_nt: TGTGCCAGTAGAGGGACCTCGGATGAAGCTTTCTTT
d_call: .; v_call: TRBV7-9; clone_size: .; j_call: TRBJ2-1; cdr3_aa: CASSSRYNEQFF; cdr3_nt: TGTGCCAGCAGCTCCCGCTACAATGAGCAGTTCTTC
d_call: .; v_call: TRBV12-3/TRBV12-4; clone_size: .; j_call: TRBJ2-5; cdr3_aa: CASSLAGTQYF; cdr3_nt: TGTGCCAGCAGTTTAGCGGGGACCCAGTACTTC
d_call: .; v_call: TRBV6-5; clone_size: .; j_call: TRBJ2-7; cdr3_aa: CASTRAGPTYEQYF; cdr3_nt: TGTGCCAGCACCCGGGCGGGGCCGACCTACGAGCAGTACTTC
d_call: .; v_call: TRBV20-1; clone_size: .; j_call: TRBJ1-3; cdr3_aa: CSASPSGQVSGNTIYF; cdr3_nt: TGCAGTGCTAGTCCCTCGGGACAAGTTTCTGGAAACACCATATATTTT
d_call: TRBD2; v_call: TRBV29-1; clone_size: .; j_call: TRBJ2-7; cdr3_aa: CSVELAGWYEQYF; cdr3_nt: TGCAGCGTTGAACTAGCGGGATGGTACGAGCAGTACTTC
d_call: TRBD1; v_call: TRBV29-1; clone_size: .; j_call: TRBJ1-5; cdr3_aa: CSARTGGNQPQHF; cdr3_nt: TGCAGCGCCAGGACAGGGGGAAATCAGCCCCAGCATTTT
d_call: TRBD1; v_call: TRBV7-6; clone_size: .; j_call: TRBJ1-6; cdr3_aa: CASSPLAGGAKNSPLHF; cdr3_nt: TGTGCCAGCAGTCCCTTAGCAGGGGGCGCAAAGAATTCACCCCTCCACTTT
d_call: .; v_call: TRBV7-2; clone_size: .; j_call: TRBJ2-2; cdr3_aa: CASSLEIGSKTGELFF; cdr3_nt: TGTGCCAGCAGCTTAGAAATCGGGAGTAAGACCGGGGAGCTGTTTTTT
d_call: .; v_call: TRBV3-1/TRBV3-2; clone_size: .; j_call: TRBJ1-1; cdr3_aa: CASSQGSTEAFF; cdr3_nt: TGTGCCAGCAGCCAGGGAAGCACTGAAGCTTTCTTT
d_call: .; v_call: TRBV24-1; clone_size: .; j_call: TRBJ2-3; cdr3_aa: CATSLGDFGTDTQYF; cdr3_nt: TGTGCCACCAGTTTAGGGGATTTTGGGACAGATACGCAGTATTTT
d_call: TRBD1; v_call: TRBV7-2; clone_size: once; j_call: TRBJ2-2; cdr3_aa: CASRYRGPGELFF; cdr3_nt: TGTGCCAGCAGGTACAGGGGGCCCGGGGAGCTGTTTTTT
d_call: .; v_call: TRBV12-5; clone_size: few; j_call: TRBJ1-1; cdr3_aa: CASATTTYLNTEAFF; cdr3_nt: TGTGCTAGTGCTACTACGACCTATTTGAACACTGAAGCTTTCTTT
d_call: .; v_call: TRBV5-5; clone_size: .; j_call: TRBJ1-1; cdr3_aa: CASSPGAANTEAFF; cdr3_nt: TGTGCCAGCAGTCCCGGGGCAGCGAACACTGAAGCTTTCTTT
d_call: .; v_call: TRBV5-1; clone_size: .; j_call: TRBJ2-7; cdr3_aa: CASSWGPSSYEQYF; cdr3_nt: TGCGCCAGCAGCTGGGGACCGAGCTCCTACGAGCAGTACTTC
d_call: .; v_call: TRBV14; clone_size: once; j_call: TRBJ2-7; cdr3_aa: CASSLGPSEQYF; cdr3_nt: TGTGCCAGCAGCCTAGGACCGTCCGAGCAGTACTTC
d_call: TRBD1; v_call: TRBV12-3/TRBV12-4; clone_size: .; j_call: TRBJ1-2; cdr3_aa: CASSPGTVYGYTF; cdr3_nt: TGTGCCAGCAGTCCCGGGACAGTCTATGGCTACACCTTC
d_call: .; v_call: TRBV5-1; clone_size: .; j_call: TRBJ2-7; cdr3_aa: CASSRDPSYEQYF; cdr3_nt: TGCGCCAGCAGTCGGGACCCATCCTACGAGCAGTACTTC
d_call: .; v_call: TRBV5-6; clone_size: .; j_call: TRBJ2-1; cdr3_aa: CASSLEGNEQFF; cdr3_nt: TGTGCCAGCAGCTTGGAGGGAAATGAGCAGTTCTTC
d_call: .; v_call: TRBV15; clone_size: once; j_call: TRBJ2-6; cdr3_aa: CATSRGHASGANVLTF; cdr3_nt: TGTGCCACCAGCAGAGGACATGCCTCTGGGGCCAACGTCCTGACTTTC
d_call: .; v_call: TRBV6-2/TRBV6-3; clone_size: .; j_call: TRBJ1-1; cdr3_aa: CASSYSMEGGSEAFF; cdr3_nt: TGTGCCAGCAGTTACTCGATGGAGGGTGGGTCCGAAGCTTTCTTT
d_call: .; v_call: TRBV3-1/TRBV3-2; clone_size: medium-sized; j_call: TRBJ1-5; cdr3_aa: CASSLHGDRQPQHF; cdr3_nt: TGTGCCAGCAGCCTCCACGGGGACCGTCAGCCCCAGCATTTT
d_call: .; v_call: TRBV2; clone_size: .; j_call: TRBJ1-5; cdr3_aa: CASKNRGTRPQHF; cdr3_nt: TGTGCCAGCAAAAATAGAGGGACTCGGCCCCAGCATTTT
d_call: TRBD2; v_call: TRBV19; clone_size: .; j_call: TRBJ2-1; cdr3_aa: CASSSGTTSGNEQFF; cdr3_nt: TGTGCCAGTAGTTCGGGGACTACTAGTGGGAATGAGCAGTTCTTC
d_call: TRBD1; v_call: TRBV6-1; clone_size: .; j_call: TRBJ2-1; cdr3_aa: CASSEGQGQYNEQFF; cdr3_nt: TGTGCCAGCAGTGAGGGACAGGGTCAGTACAATGAGCAGTTCTTC
d_call: TRBD1; v_call: TRBV5-1; clone_size: .; j_call: TRBJ2-3; cdr3_aa: CASEGGEGTDTQYF; cdr3_nt: TGCGCCAGCGAAGGGGGCGAAGGTACAGATACGCAGTATTTT
d_call: TRBD1; v_call: TRBV7-9; clone_size: few; j_call: TRBJ1-3; cdr3_aa: CASSLSPYRTGGNTIYF; cdr3_nt: TGTGCCAGCAGCCTTTCACCCTATCGGACAGGAGGAAACACCATATATTTT